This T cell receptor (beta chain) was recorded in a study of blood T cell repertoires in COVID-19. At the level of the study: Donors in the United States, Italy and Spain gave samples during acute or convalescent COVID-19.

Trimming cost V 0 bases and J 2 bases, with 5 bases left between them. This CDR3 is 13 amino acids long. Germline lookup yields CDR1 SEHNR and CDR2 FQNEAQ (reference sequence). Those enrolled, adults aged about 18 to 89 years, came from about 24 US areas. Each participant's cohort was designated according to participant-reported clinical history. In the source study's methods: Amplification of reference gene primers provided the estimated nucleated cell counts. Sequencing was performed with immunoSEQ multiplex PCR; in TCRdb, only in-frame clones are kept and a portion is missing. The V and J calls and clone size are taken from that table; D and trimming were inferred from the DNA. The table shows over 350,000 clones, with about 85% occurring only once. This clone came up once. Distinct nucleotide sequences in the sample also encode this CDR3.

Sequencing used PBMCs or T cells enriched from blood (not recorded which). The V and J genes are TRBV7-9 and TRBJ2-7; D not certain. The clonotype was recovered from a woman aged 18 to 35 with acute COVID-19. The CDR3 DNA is TGTGCCAGCAGCTTAGCGGCAGCCTACGAGCAGTACTTC. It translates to CASSLAAAYEQYF.